This TCR beta chain was identified in a study of shared clonotypes between healthy human individuals. Overall study: Donors had three CD4 naive, three CD4 memory, two CD8 naive and one CD8 memory plate apiece.

The CDR3 spans 15 residues. CDR1 is MDHEN and CDR2 is SYDVKM in the germline V gene. Trimming at V came to 5 bases and at J to 0 bases, leaving 6 bases not matched to a gene. In the case of this clone: Its antigen is still unknown.

Study findings and constraints: Clonotypes not shared had lower generation probabilities than those common to all four donors.

Using immunoSEQ multiplex PCR, the repertoire was profiled, and TCRdb retains in-frame clones only, with some absent. The sample lists 2 million to 3 million clones, 93% occurring once. Sequencing was carried out using naive CD4+ T cells from PBMCs. The subset was: CD45RA+ positively selected. This TCR was sampled from a young man in good health. Some clones in this sample may be carry-over from other donors' samples. The chain joins TRBV28 to TRBJ1-2; 7 bases line up with TRBD1. In nucleotides, the CDR3 is TGTGCCAGCAGTCCCACGGACAGGACTAACTATGGCTACACCTTC. It codes for CASSPTDRTNYGYTF.